This TCR beta chain comes out of a study of CD8 T cells in Susac syndrome. Reverse transcription of roughly 0.5 to 1 ug RNA was carried out with random hexamers. Coverage of TCR beta CDR3 amplification by immunoSEQ multiplex PCR extended to 54 Vbeta and 13 Jbeta. TCRdb ran MiXCR on the immunoSEQ multiplex PCR reads and lists one entry per CDR3 protein. This table has about 290,000 distinct CDR3 sequences, about 89% appearing once. The CDR3 is 14 amino acids. The germline V gene has CDR1 SGHNT and CDR2 YYREEE (reference sequence). Trimming took 1 base from V and 8 from J; bases not matched to a gene: 6.

This clonotype was sampled from a human donor with multiple sclerosis. The sequencing input was CD8+ T cells from PBMCs. This chain uses TRBV5-4 with TRBJ1-2; 9 nucleotides agree with TRBD1. CDR3 region: CASSLKGTGWGYTF. The CDR3 DNA reads as TGTGCCAGCAGCTTGAAAGGGACAGGGTGGGGCTACACCTTC. Combining the CDR3 with reference TRBV5-4 and TRBJ1-2 gives the whole variable domain ETGVTQSPTHLIKTRGQQVTLRCSSQSGHNTVSWYQQALGQGPQFIFQYYREEENGRGNFPPRFSGLQFPNYSSELNVNALELDDSALYLCASSLKGTGWGYTFGSGTRLTVV.